These T cell receptor beta chains were read from a single sample in a study of control samples from healthy donors and cancer patients. Assay used: immunoSEQ multiplex PCR; TCRdb lists only in-frame clones, some missing. This sample carries roughly 170,000 clones, 90% to 95% of them seen once, and the ten largest clones take roughly 4.3%. The sequenced sample consisted of blood. These receptors all come from a woman in her sixties in good health. The conserved cysteine and the conserved F or W are not part of the CDR3 here. The order of the fields is V gene, J gene, CDR3 protein.

>TRBV5-8|TRBJ2-3
ASSLGTQSTDTQY
>TRBV14|TRBJ1-2
ASSYAAGAGYT
>TRBV18|TRBJ1-2
ASSGQQYGYT
>TRBV20-1|TRBJ1-2
SARRGIGYT
>TRBV5-1|TRBJ2-2
ASSFSFDTGELF
>TRBV18|TRBJ1-3
ASSHGGTGNTIY
>TRBV9|TRBJ2-3
ASSTKGATQY
>TRBV9|TRBJ2-3
ASSDYPRGWDTDTQY
>TRBV10-1|TRBJ2-1
ASSEARGDSYNEQF
>TRBV30|TRBJ1-4
AWIPGSTNEKLF
>TRBV10-2|TRBJ1-6
ASREQGRNSPLH
>TRBV3-1/TRBV3-2|TRBJ2-2
ASSEGSTYAGELF
>TRBV27|TRBJ2-1
ASSLSGGGNEQF
>TRBV7-9|TRBJ1-5
ASSLGGNGNQPQH
>TRBV6-5|TRBJ1-6
ASCPWGFNSPLH
>TRBV12-5|TRBJ2-7
ASGSWGGGSYEQY
>TRBV25-1|TRBJ1-6
ASSVNIYNSPLH
>TRBV20-1|TRBJ1-1
SASRLNTEAF
>TRBV19|TRBJ1-5
ASSFRTVSNQPQH
>TRBV27|TRBJ1-6
ASSWTGNSPLH
>TRBV2|TRBJ2-7
ASTRVLMYEQY
>TRBV30|TRBJ1-5
AWTGASNQPQH
>TRBV10-3|TRBJ1-1
AISEINRDEAF
>TRBV5-8|TRBJ2-5
ASSATERGRGTQY
>TRBV5-6|TRBJ2-2
ASSSVTGGANTGELF
>TRBV3-1/TRBV3-2|TRBJ1-3
ASSQVVNTIY
>TRBV12-3/TRBV12-4|TRBJ1-1
ASRRFQNTEAF